The 10 T cell receptor beta chains below were found in one sample sequenced in a study of cytomegalovirus exposure and HLA in healthy donors. Assay: immunoSEQ multiplex PCR; the TCRdb copy retains only in-frame clones and omits some. The sample lists about 120,000 clones, about 92% occurring once. The material sequenced was PBMCs. The receptors shown here come from a young woman in good health and CMV-seronegative.

This clone was counted once. The chain carries TRBV30 and TRBJ2-5; D is unclear. V dropped 4 bases and J dropped 11 bases, with 14 bases sitting between them. The CDR3 covers 11 residues. Germline CDR1 GTSNPN, CDR2 SVGIG (reference sequence). This CDR3 reads CAWIETSRQYF. The CDR3 region has the DNA TGTGCCTGGATCGAAACTTCGAGGCAGTACTTC.

The chain employs TRBV11-3 and TRBJ2-1; D may be TRBD2 (6 bases). This CDR3 region has 15 residues. Germline-derived CDR1 and CDR2 are SGHNT and YENEEA. Deletions cut 5 bases from V and 4 bases from J, with 15 bases between. CDR3 sequence reads: CASSRALASYNEQFF. The CDR3 coding sequence is TGTGCCAGCAGCCGGGCTCTAGCGAGTTACAATGAGCAGTTCTTC. Full variable domain (outside the CDR3, taken from reference TRBV11-3 and TRBJ2-1): EAGVVQSPRYKIIEKKQPVAFWCNPISGHNTLYWYLQNLGQGPELLIRYENEEAVDDSQLPKDRFSAERLKGVDSTLKIQPAELGDSAVYLCASSRALASYNEQFFGPGTRLTVL.

This chain connects TRBV19 to TRBJ1-1; 10 bases map to TRBD1. From germline, CDR1 is LNHDA and CDR2 SQIVND (reference sequence). V shed 6 bases, J shed 1 base, and the junction held 11 bases outside the gene matches. This CDR3 is 17 amino acids long. For the CDR3, the DNA is TGTGCCAGTAGGCCCGGGACAGGGGAAGGTTGGAACACTGAAGCTTTCTTT. Translated, it gives CASRPGTGEGWNTEAFF. The full variable domain, with the rest looked up from reference TRBV19 and TRBJ1-1, is DGGITQSPKYLFRKEGQNVTLSCEQNLNHDAMYWYRQDPGQGLRLIYYSQIVNDFQKGDIAEGYSVSREKKESFPLTVTSAQKNPTAFYLCASRPGTGEGWNTEAFFGQGTRLTVV.

The chain couples TRBV15 to TRBJ2-2; D unclear. V was cut by 3 bases and J by 2 bases, with 10 bases left in between. This CDR3 comprises 15 residues. Germline CDR1 reads LNHNV; CDR2 reads YYDKDF (reference sequence). CDR3 in amino acids: CATSSFTDNTGELFF. In DNA form, the CDR3 reads TGTGCCACCAGCAGCTTTACAGATAACACCGGGGAGCTGTTTTTT.

The chain couples TRBV4-2 to TRBJ2-5, with TRBD2 matching over 14 bases. V shed 1 base, J shed 2 bases, and the junction held 0 bases outside the gene matches. CDR3 length equals 16 residues. Germline V gives CDR1 LGHNA, CDR2 YNFKEQ. The CDR3 loop reads CASSQGLAGGQETQYF. DNA of the CDR3: TGTGCCAGCAGCCAAGGACTAGCGGGGGGGCAAGAGACCCAGTACTTC.

The genes are TRBV5-5 and TRBJ2-7; the match to TRBD1 covers 7 bases. CDR3 length: 14 residues. The junction had 5 bases not matched to a gene; V was cut back by 5 bases and J by 0 bases. Per germline, CDR1 SGHKS and CDR2 YYEKEE (reference sequence). The CDR3 DNA is TGTGCCAGCAGTTACAGGGACAGCTCCTACGAGCAGTACTTC. Translation gives CASSYRDSSYEQYF.

The V gene is TRBV6-1, the J gene TRBJ2-7; 8 positions match TRBD1. This CDR3 comprises 15 residues. The germline CDR1 and CDR2 sequences are MNHNS and SASEGT. With V trimmed by 4 bases and J by 2 bases, 7 bases remained unmatched. The DNA for the CDR3 is TGTGCCAGCAGTGCAGCCGGGACAGGAACCTACGAGCAGTACTTC. Encoded protein: CASSAAGTGTYEQYF.

J is TRBJ2-3 and V is TRBV9; TRBD1 matches at 7 bases. Trimming removed 2 bases from V and 4 bases from J; junction bases left unmatched: 10. CDR3 length equals 16 residues. Germline assignment: CDR1 SGDLS and CDR2 YYNGEE. CDR3 in amino acids: CASSVGNTGVADTQYF. In nucleotides, the CDR3 is TGTGCCAGCAGCGTGGGTAATACAGGGGTCGCAGATACGCAGTATTTT.

This clone was counted a few times. The chain carries TRBV29-1 and TRBJ1-2, with 9 bases lining up with TRBD1. V shed 2 bases and J 7 bases; nucleotides not matched to a gene: 2. CDR1 is SQVTM and CDR2 is ANQGSEA in the germline V gene. The CDR3 runs to 12 residues. The CDR3 loop is CSVERTGAGYTF. The CDR3 DNA follows: TGCAGCGTTGAACGGACAGGGGCTGGCTACACCTTC.

V is TRBV10-3 and J is TRBJ1-1, with D tentatively TRBD1 (6 bases). The CDR3 consists of 16 residues. The V end lost 10 bases, the J end lost 3 bases, and 24 bases lay between the germline ends. CDR1 ENHRY and CDR2 SYGVKD come from the germline V gene. DNA of the CDR3: TGTGCCACCGCCTCTGGACAGTCGGGTATGGACACTGAAGCTTTCTTT. Its protein product is CATASGQSGMDTEAFF.